These T cell receptor beta chains were read from a single sample in a study of early T cells in non-severe SARS-CoV-2 infection. In TCRdb, the 5' RACE reads were re-called with MiXCR into one record per CDR3 protein. The profile shows tens of thousands of distinct CDR3 sequences, roughly 10% of them singletons. The sequencing input was whole blood. Receptor source: an adult who was a healthcare worker with PCR-confirmed SARS-CoV-2 infection or an uninfected control (not recorded which). Both conserved end residues are part of each CDR3. The D gene is left open where the match is weak. Size values are once, few and many counts, or a class for expanded clones, and some rows have none.

TRBJ2-3 - - TRBV4-1 TGCGCCAGCCGGACTACAGGGATTTACGCAGATACGCAGTATTTT CASRTTGIYADTQYF
TRBJ2-5 - - TRBV27 TGTGCCAGCAGTGAAGGAGAGGCCCAGTACTTC CASSEGEAQYF
TRBJ2-7 - - TRBV21-1 TGTGCCAGCAGCAAGGCACAGCGGGAGCTGTACGAGCAGTACTTC CASSKAQRELYEQYF
TRBJ2-2 - - TRBV4-3 TGCGCCAGCAGCCAAGTCGGGGCGAACACCGGGGAGCTGTTTTTT CASSQVGANTGELFF
TRBJ2-3 TRBD2 - TRBV5-1 TGCGCCAGCAGCAGAGGGAGGGCTAGCACAGATACGCAGTATTTT CASSRGRASTDTQYF
TRBJ1-1 - few TRBV27 TGTGCCAGCAGTTCCCCCTCCAGGGAGGTTACTGAAGCTTTCTTT CASSSPSREVTEAFF
TRBJ2-3 - few TRBV20-1 TGCAGTGCCGGGGACGGATACACAGATACGCAGTATTTT CSAGDGYTDTQYF
TRBJ2-3 - few TRBV12-3/TRBV12-4 TGTGCCAGCACCAGGCATATGGGGACAGATACGCAGTATTTT CASTRHMGTDTQYF
TRBJ2-5 - - TRBV6-2/TRBV6-3 TGTGCCAGCAGCCGGGAGTTCCAAGAGACCCAGTACTTC CASSREFQETQYF
TRBJ2-5 TRBD2 few TRBV3-1 TGTGCCAGCAGCCTAACGACTAGCGGGAGTCGGCAGGCAGGGACCCAGTACTTC CASSLTTSGSRQAGTQYF
TRBJ2-1 TRBD2 few TRBV30 TGTGCCTGGAGTGACCGCGGGAGCTCCTACAATGAGCAGTTCTTC CAWSDRGSSYNEQFF
TRBJ2-3 - - TRBV28 TGTGCCAGCATCGGCCAGGGGATACATACGCAGTATTTT CASIGQGIHTQYF